The clone carrying this T cell receptor (beta chain) was counted between two and nine times. Antigen specificity is unknown. These data originate in a study of cytomegalovirus exposure and HLA in healthy donors. Overall study findings and caveats: The study designated around 150 TCR beta chains cytomegalovirus-associated.

Per the germline V gene, CDR1 is SGHRS and CDR2 is YFSETQ. Trimming cost V 0 bases and J 1 base, with 13 bases left between them. The CDR3 covers 16 residues. Primers: 60 Vbeta forward and 13 Jbeta reverse. The data were produced by immunoSEQ multiplex PCR, yet TCRdb's version contains in-frame clones alone and is incomplete. Of about 110,000 clones listed, roughly 82% were seen once; the top ten hold approximately 2.4%. The chain joins TRBV5-1 to TRBJ1-1; no reliable D call. This sequence originates from a young man in good health and CMV-seropositive. Material for sequencing was PBMCs. The CDR3 region has the DNA TGCGCCAGCAGCTTGGTTTCCTCCTCTAGGAACACTGAAGCTTTCTTT. Protein sequence: CASSLVSSSRNTEAFF. The full variable domain, completed using reference TRBV5-1 and TRBJ1-1, is KAGVTQTPRYLIKTRGQQVTLSCSPISGHRSVSWYQQTPGQGLQFLFEYFSETQRNKGNFPGRFSGRQFSNSRSEMNVSTLELGDSALYLCASSLVSSSRNTEAFFGQGTRLTVV.